These 8 T cell receptor beta chains were sequenced from one sample in a study of OX40 agonist ivuxolimab in advanced cancers. Libraries were constructed by the immunoSEQ multiplex PCR assay. TCRdb took this table from immuneACCESS and kept in-frame rearrangements with V and J called. Such tables lack part of the clones; where checked against another copy, unresolved V genes explain under half of the gap, and the rest is unexplained. This sample comprises some 130,000 clones, 85% to 95% of them detected only once. Over 0.8% of the sample belongs to the ten largest clones. The sample in question was CD4+ or CD8+ T cells sorted from blood, obtained in a trial of the OX40 agonist ivuxolimab. The source of these receptors is an adult with an advanced solid tumor such as melanoma, head and neck, liver or kidney cancer.

The rearrangement joins TRBV19 to TRBJ2-1; no clear D gene. V was pared by 0 bases and J by 13 bases, with 10 bases between. This CDR3 comprises 12 residues. Germline V gives CDR1 LNHDA, CDR2 SQIVND (reference sequence). The CDR3 reads CASSIDPQPQFF. The CDR3 nucleotides read TGTGCCAGTAGTATAGATCCCCAGCCCCAGTTCTTC.

The J gene is TRBJ2-1, the V gene TRBV10-1; no firm D call. The V gene's germline CDR1 is WNHNN and CDR2 SYGVQD (reference sequence). V dropped 0 bases and J dropped 4 bases, with 7 bases sitting between them. The CDR3 spans 14 residues. CDR3 loop: CASSESYEYNEQFF. CDR3 sequence (DNA): TGCGCCAGCAGTGAGTCCTATGAGTACAATGAGCAGTTCTTC.

This chain joins TRBV7-3 and TRBJ2-5; D possibly uses TRBD1 or TRBD2 (5 bases each). Germline V gene data show CDR1 as SGHTA and CDR2 as FQGTGA. Trimming stripped 1 base from V and 5 bases from J, with 8 bases between. This CDR3 spans 13 amino acids. As DNA, the CDR3 is TGTGCCAGCAGCTTAATGGGGGTCGAGACCCAGTACTTC. Amino acid sequence: CASSLMGVETQYF.

V gene TRBV30 combines with J gene TRBJ2-7; 12 bases are a match to TRBD1. J gave up 7 bases and V 3 bases, and 10 bases lay outside the gene matches. Germline CDR1 and CDR2: GTSNPN and SVGIG (reference sequence). The CDR3 length is 15 residues. CDR3: CAWRVPGQGAEEQYF. CDR3 sequence (DNA): TGTGCCTGGAGAGTACCGGGACAGGGGGCGGAGGAGCAGTACTTC.

This rearrangement joins TRBV7-8 to TRBJ1-1; D is unclear. With 3 bases removed from V and 2 bases from J, the gap between germline ends came to 16 bases. This CDR3 contains 16 residues. Germline V gives CDR1 SGHVS, CDR2 FQNEAQ. DNA of the CDR3: TGTGCCAGCAGCTTTAGTAAGTCCCAGGCAAACACTGAAGCTTTCTTT. It encodes CASSFSKSQANTEAFF.

The CDR3 nucleotides are TGTGCCAGCAGCCCGCTACTAGCGGGGGGGCCGTACCAAGAGACCCAGTACTTC. Its translation: CASSPLLAGGPYQETQYF. This chain connects TRBV7-8 to TRBJ2-5, with TRBD2 matching over 13 bases. The CDR3 extends over 18 amino acids. Germline trimming cut 5 bases from V and 0 bases from J; bases unmatched to any gene: 9. The germline CDR1 and CDR2 sequences are SGHVS and FQNEAQ.

The rearrangement links TRBV29-1 to TRBJ2-2; the D gene is possibly TRBD2 (6 bases). Germline CDR1 SQVTM, CDR2 ANQGSEA. The CDR3 totals 13 residues. The V end lost 4 bases, the J end lost 0 bases, and 6 bases lay between the germline ends. CDR3: CSVGGANTGELFF. The CDR3 DNA is TGCAGCGTTGGGGGGGCGAACACCGGGGAGCTGTTTTTT.

The chain has TRBV9 and TRBJ1-2; D is possibly TRBD1 (5 bases). The CDR3 sequence is 17 residues long. V was trimmed by 5 bases and J by 1 base, leaving 21 bases between them. The germline CDR1 and CDR2 sequences are SGDLS and YYNGEE. CDR3 protein: CASRDRGRPPFNYGYTF. The CDR3 region has the DNA TGTGCCAGCAGGGATAGGGGCCGTCCCCCTTTTAACTATGGCTACACCTTC.